These 7 T cell receptor beta chains came from one sample sequenced in a study of glioma-infiltrating T cells. Using RNA template, CDR3s of TCR alpha and beta were amplified with iRepertoire arm-PCR. TCRdb fed the multiplex PCR reads into MiXCR, producing one record per CDR3 protein. The repertoire has around 150,000 distinct CDR3 sequences, around 40% of them found once; the top ten carry 15% to 25%. Source material: glioma tissue, nonneoplastic brain tissue, or PBMCs (not recorded which). These TCRs come from a human donor with low-grade glioma or glioblastoma, undergoing nonglioma brain surgery, or in good health (not recorded which).

With regard to this clonotype: At one end, the junction sequence differs from germline, possibly due to a read error. The chain uses TRBV10-3 and TRBJ2-3; 11 bases map to TRBD2. The CDR3 extends over 15 amino acids. The germline V gene encodes CDR1 ENHRY and CDR2 SYGVKD. The CDR3 here is CASSLALAGADTQYF. The DNA for the CDR3 is TGTGCCAGCAGTTTAGCACTAGCGGGAGCAGATACGCAGTATTTT.

This clonotype has more than one count but fewer than ten. The V gene is TRBV5-1, the J gene TRBJ2-7, with 8 nucleotides matching TRBD2. V lost 0 bases to trimming and J lost 4 bases; unmatched junction nucleotides: 6. The CDR3 has 15 residues. Germline CDR1 is SGHRS and CDR2 is YFSETQ. CDR3 sequence reads: CASSLVGTSAYEQYF. CDR3 bases: TGCGCCAGCAGCTTGGTAGGGACTAGTGCGTACGAGCAGTACTTC. The entire variable domain, with the rest obtained from reference TRBV5-1 and TRBJ2-7, is as follows: KAGVTQTPRYLIKTRGQQVTLSCSPISGHRSVSWYQQTPGQGLQFLFEYFSETQRNKGNFPGRFSGRQFSNSRSEMNVSTLELGDSALYLCASSLVGTSAYEQYFGPGTRLTVT.

The rearrangement uses TRBV6-2 or TRBV6-3 and TRBJ2-6; D is undetermined. Germline V gives CDR1 MNHEY, CDR2 SVGEGT. The V end was cut by 0 bases, the J end by 2 bases, with 5 bases between. The length of the CDR3 is 15 residues. CDR3 protein: CASSYSRAGANVLTF. CDR3 DNA sequence: TGTGCCAGCAGTTACTCAAGGGCTGGGGCCAACGTCCTGACTTTC.

This clonotype occurred a few times. The gene calls are TRBV6-6 and TRBJ1-2; 7 positions agree with TRBD1. The CDR3 is made up of 16 amino acids. V dropped 0 bases and J dropped 2; count of bases not matched to a gene: 6. CDR1 MNHNY and CDR2 SVGAGI come from the germline V gene (reference sequence). The CDR3 protein is CASSYSYTGENYGYTF. CDR3 nucleotides: TGTGCCAGCAGTTACTCCTACACAGGGGAGAACTATGGCTACACCTTC.

The CDR3 nucleotides read TGCGCCAGCAGCCAAGTCTCGGGACCCAACTCATACAATGAGCAGTTCTTC. It is translated as CASSQVSGPNSYNEQFF. The chain is built from TRBV4-1 and TRBJ2-1; D possibly uses TRBD1 or TRBD2 (5 bases each). The CDR3 runs 17 residues. CDR1 MGHRA and CDR2 YSYEKL come from the germline V gene. The V and J ends lost 1 base and 4 bases respectively, with 17 bases between them.

Only a few counts were recorded for this clonotype. The chain uses TRBV10-3 and TRBJ1-2, with D possibly matching TRBD1 (6 bases). From germline, CDR1 is ENHRY and CDR2 SYGVKD. V dropped 4 bases and J dropped 8 bases, with 11 bases sitting between them. This CDR3 is built from 12 residues. Here the CDR3 DNA reads TGTGCCATCAGTGCCGGAGGGGGGGGCTACACCTTC. It encodes CAISAGGGGYTF.

The chain has TRBV9 and TRBJ2-2; TRBD2 aligns across 9 bases. Germline V CDR1 and CDR2: SGDLS, YYNGEE. This CDR3 is 17 amino acids long. Losses at the gene ends were 4 bases for V and 6 bases for J; bases not matched to a gene: 13. The CDR3 reads CASSQFSGASGAGELFF. CDR3 nucleotides: TGTGCCAGCAGCCAATTCTCTGGGGCTAGCGGGGCCGGGGAGCTGTTTTTT.